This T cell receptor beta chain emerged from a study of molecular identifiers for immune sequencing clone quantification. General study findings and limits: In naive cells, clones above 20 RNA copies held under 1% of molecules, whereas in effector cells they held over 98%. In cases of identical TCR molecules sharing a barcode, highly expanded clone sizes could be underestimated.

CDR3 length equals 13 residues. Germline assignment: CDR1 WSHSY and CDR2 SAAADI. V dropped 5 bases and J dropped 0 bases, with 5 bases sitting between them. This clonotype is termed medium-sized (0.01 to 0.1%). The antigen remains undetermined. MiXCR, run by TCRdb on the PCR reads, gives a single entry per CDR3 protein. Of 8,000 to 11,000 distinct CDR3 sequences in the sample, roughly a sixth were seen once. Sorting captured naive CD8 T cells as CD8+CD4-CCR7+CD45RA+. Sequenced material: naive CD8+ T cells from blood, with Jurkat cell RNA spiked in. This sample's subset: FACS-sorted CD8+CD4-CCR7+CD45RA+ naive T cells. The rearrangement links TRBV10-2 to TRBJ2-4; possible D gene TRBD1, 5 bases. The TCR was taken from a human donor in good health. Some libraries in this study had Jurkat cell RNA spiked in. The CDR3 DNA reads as TGCGCCAGCAGTCAGGGAGCCAAAAACATTCAGTACTTC. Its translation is CASSQGAKNIQYF.